This T cell receptor beta chain was recorded in a study of shared clonotypes between healthy human individuals. The assay was immunoSEQ multiplex PCR, and TCRdb's table has in-frame clones only and misses some. The data show around 2.1 million clones, just over 90% seen once. In the naive CD8 group, cells lacked CD45RO and were positively selected for CCR7, so terminally differentiated effector memory CD45RA+ cells were left out. Points on this clone: Its antigen is unknown. Other DNA sequences in this specimen translate into the identical CDR3.

Study-level findings and limits: Generation probabilities were higher for clonotypes shared across all four sorted-subset donors than for unshared ones. Naive subsets generally exceeded memory subsets in estimated richness.

The TCR comes from a man between 18 and 35 years old in good health. Some clones in this sample may be carry-over from other donors' samples. Sequenced sample: naive CD8+ T cells from PBMCs.

The CDR3 nucleotides are TGTGCCAGCAGTTTATCGGGCCACCAGCCCCAGCATTTT. Translation gives CASSLSGHQPQHF. The rearrangement joins TRBV27 to TRBJ1-5; D uncertain. The CDR3 length is 13 residues. Germline CDR1 reads MNHEY; CDR2 reads SMNVEV (reference sequence). The V end lost 0 bases, the J end lost 7 bases, and 7 bases lay between the germline ends.